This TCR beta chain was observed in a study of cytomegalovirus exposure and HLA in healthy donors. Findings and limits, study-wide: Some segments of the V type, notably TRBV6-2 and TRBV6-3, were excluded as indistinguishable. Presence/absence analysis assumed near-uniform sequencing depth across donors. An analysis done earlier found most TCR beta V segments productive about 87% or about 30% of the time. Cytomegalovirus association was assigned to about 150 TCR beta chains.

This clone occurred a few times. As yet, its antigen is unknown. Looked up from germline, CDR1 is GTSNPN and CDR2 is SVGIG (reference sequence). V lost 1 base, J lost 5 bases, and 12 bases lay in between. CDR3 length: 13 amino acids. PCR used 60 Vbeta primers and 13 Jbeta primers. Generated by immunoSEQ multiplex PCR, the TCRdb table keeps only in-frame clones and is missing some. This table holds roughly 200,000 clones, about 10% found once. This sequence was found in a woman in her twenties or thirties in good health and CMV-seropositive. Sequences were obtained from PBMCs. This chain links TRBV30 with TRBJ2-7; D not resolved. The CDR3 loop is CAWSDRVGDEQYF. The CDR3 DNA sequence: TGTGCCTGGAGTGATCGGGTTGGAGACGAGCAGTACTTC.